This TCR beta chain originates from a study of T cells in Graves' hyperthyroidism and ophthalmopathy. Study results and caveats: A model of 13 V-J pairs discriminated ophthalmopathy from stable hyperthyroidism. Most clonotypes expanded in thyroid above 0.001 were likewise present in blood.

Trimming left V 7 bases short and J 4 bases short, with 16 bases between. CDR3 length equals 15 residues. Germline CDR1 is MDHEN and CDR2 is SYDVKM. Among ophthalmopathy patients, the Clinical Activity Score reached at least 3, the NOSPECS grade reached at least 4, and duration remained under 3 months. Fresh peripheral blood, approximately 10 ml, was the source of the PBMCs. TCR beta CDR3 regions were amplified from RNA transcripts. A first-round RT-PCR of the TCR CDR3 used the HTBI primer set. TCRdb redid the calling of the multiplex PCR reads with MiXCR, one entry per CDR3 protein. The table includes 490,000 or so distinct CDR3 sequences, approximately 23% detected once. As regards this clonotype: Antigen unknown.

This TCR was recovered from a woman in her 70s with Graves' ophthalmopathy. The chain joins TRBV28 to TRBJ2-2; D perhaps matches TRBD1 (6 bases). Input material: blood. The CDR3 nucleotides are TGTGCCAGCACGAGAATAAGACAGGCCACCGGGGAGCTGTTTTTT. The encoded protein is CASTRIRQATGELFF.